The source of this TCR beta chain is a study of blood T cell repertoires in COVID-19. In the study overall: In each case, the material was cDNA or gDNA derived from T cells, B-cell-depleted T cells, or PBMCs.

Germline V lookup: CDR1 SGHTA, CDR2 FQGNSA. V lost 5 bases, J lost 3 bases, and 14 bases lay in between. There are 14 residues in the CDR3. Under the authors' procedure: Amplification of reference gene primers was used by the study to estimate nucleated cell counts. This table comes from immunoSEQ multiplex PCR, and its TCRdb copy is limited to in-frame clones, with some not included. Clone size and V and J calls were adopted from that table, with D and trimming inferred from the DNA. The table includes a few hundred thousand clones, more than 80% detected once. The sequence derives from a woman under 40 with COVID-19, enrolled during active disease. The specimen sequenced was peripheral blood. The gene calls are TRBV7-2 and TRBJ2-7, with D tentatively TRBD2 (5 bases). This CDR3 is CASSPTLGGYEQYF. The CDR3 nucleotides read TGTGCCAGCAGCCCCACCCTCGGAGGCTACGAGCAGTACTTC.